These T cell receptor beta chains were read from a single sample in a study of spatial heterogeneity in lung cancer. Each CDR3 protein is one row after TCRdb ran MiXCR on the 5' RACE reads. The sample lists 35,000 to 45,000 distinct CDR3 sequences, less than 9% occurring once. The source was PBMCs, collected at surgery. The receptors stem from a female donor with early-stage non-small cell lung cancer. The CDR3 runs from the conserved cysteine through the conserved F or W. The D gene is left open where the match is weak. Size is omitted from some rows. Given values are once, few, many or a class for expanded clones.

>many|TRBV9|14|NA|TRBJ2-2
TGTGCCAGCAGCCTAGATAGTATCGGCGGGGAGCTGTTTTTT
CASSLDSIGGELFF
>many|TRBV28|15|NA|TRBJ2-7
TGTGCCAGCAGCCCGGGGGCATCCAGGGACTACGAGCAGTACTTC
CASSPGASRDYEQYF
>many|TRBV27|12|TRBD1|TRBJ1-2
TGTGCCAGCAGTTCGACAGGGAATGGCTACACCTTC
CASSSTGNGYTF
>few|TRBV3-1|16|TRBD1|TRBJ1-2
TGTGCCAGCAGCCAGGCCCGACAGGGGGGGGACTATGGCTACACCTTC
CASSQARQGGDYGYTF
>many|TRBV20-1|15|NA|TRBJ1-5
TGCAGTGCTAAGGCCGCAGGGTTCGGCAATCAGCCCCAGCATTTT
CSAKAAGFGNQPQHF
>many|TRBV29-1|12|NA|TRBJ2-7
TGCAGCGTTAAGGACAGCCCCTACGAGCAGTACTTC
CSVKDSPYEQYF
>many|TRBV9|15|TRBD2|TRBJ2-3
TGTGCCAGCAGCGGGACTAGCGGGAACCCAGATACGCAGTATTTT
CASSGTSGNPDTQYF
>once|TRBV7-9|14|NA|TRBJ1-2
TGTGCCAGCAGCCCAACTAGGGTAGGGTATGGCTACACCTTC
CASSPTRVGYGYTF
>NA|TRBV7-9|14|NA|TRBJ2-7
TGTGCCAGCAGCCCCCGGGACCACTCCTACGAGCAGTACTTC
CASSPRDHSYEQYF
>NA|TRBV7-8|16|NA|TRBJ2-7
TGTGCCAGCAGCTTAGGAATGAGGCTGAACTCCTACGAGCAGTACTTC
CASSLGMRLNSYEQYF
>NA|TRBV12-3/TRBV12-4|15|NA|TRBJ2-1
TGTGCCAGCAGTTGGAGGCAGGGGAAACACAATGAGCAGTTCTTC
CASSWRQGKHNEQFF
>few|TRBV20-1|14|NA|TRBJ2-5
TGCAGTGCTAGGGAGACAGTCGACCAAGAGACCCAGTACTTC
CSARETVDQETQYF
>many|TRBV5-1|13|TRBD1|TRBJ2-7
TGCGCCAGCAGCTTCGGGGACAGCTACGAGCAGTACTTC
CASSFGDSYEQYF
>few|TRBV2|14|NA|TRBJ2-2
TGTGCCAGCAAGACCAGCGTGAACACCGGGGAGCTGTTTTTT
CASKTSVNTGELFF
>many|TRBV7-9|17|TRBD2|TRBJ2-3
TGTGCCAGCAGCTTAGCGCGCCTAGCGGGAGACGTAGATACGCAGTATTTT
CASSLARLAGDVDTQYF
>many|TRBV20-1|13|NA|TRBJ1-1
TGCAGTGCTAGCGCAAACAGGGACCGTCGGGCTTTCTTT
CSASANRDRRAFF
>few|TRBV20-1|16|TRBD2|TRBJ2-1
TGCAGTGCCGGGGGACTAGCCCTTTCCTCCTACAATGAGCAGTTCTTC
CSAGGLALSSYNEQFF
>many|TRBV12-3/TRBV12-4|14|NA|TRBJ2-2
TGTGCCAGCGAGTTCGGAGGGGGCACCGGGGAGCTGTTTTTT
CASEFGGGTGELFF
>NA|TRBV13|14|NA|TRBJ1-6
TGTGCCAGCCAGGGGCGGAGCTATAATTCACCCCTCCACTTT
CASQGRSYNSPLHF
>NA|TRBV4-1|16|TRBD2|TRBJ2-7
TGCGCCAGCAGCCAAGATGCCATAGCGGGGGTATACGAGCAGTACTTC
CASSQDAIAGVYEQYF
>few|TRBV30|13|NA|TRBJ2-5
TGTGCCTGGAGTGTGAGGGTTGAAGAGACCCAGTACTTC
CAWSVRVEETQYF
>few|TRBV7-9|16|NA|TRBJ1-4
TGTGCCAGCAGCTTAGCGCAGGCAGGGAGCAATGAAAAACTGTTTTTT
CASSLAQAGSNEKLFF
>few|TRBV29-1|13|NA|TRBJ2-1
TGCAGCGTTGAAGGGGCGGCGTGGGGACCCGGCTTCTTC
CSVEGAAWGPGFF
>NA|TRBV2|15|TRBD1|TRBJ2-3
TGTGCCAGCAGTGGGACAGGGGGCGGCACAGATACGCAGTATTTT
CASSGTGGGTDTQYF
>many|TRBV23-1|18|TRBD1|TRBJ1-5
TGCGCCAGCAGGCCAGCGGGACAGGAGGGATATAGCAATCAGCCCCAGCATTTT
CASRPAGQEGYSNQPQHF
>many|TRBV7-6|15|NA|TRBJ1-1
TGTGCCAGCAGCCCCCTTAGGGGGAAAAACACTGAAGCTTTCTTT
CASSPLRGKNTEAFF
>many|TRBV6-5|14|TRBD1|TRBJ1-5
TGTGCCAGCAGTCCCTGGACAGGGCACCAGCCCCAGCATTTT
CASSPWTGHQPQHF
>NA|TRBV5-1|16|NA|TRBJ2-5
TGCGCCAGCAGCTTGGCAGGGCCGAGGGGGGCAGAGACCCAGTACTTC
CASSLAGPRGAETQYF
>many|TRBV18|13|NA|TRBJ2-3
TGTGCCAGCTCACCAGCTAGCGCAGATACGCAGTATTTT
CASSPASADTQYF
>many|TRBV10-1|13|NA|TRBJ1-1
TGCGCCAGCATGGAGGGCATGAACACTGAAGCTTTCTTT
CASMEGMNTEAFF
>NA|TRBV3-1|12|TRBD1|TRBJ2-7
TGTGCCAGCAGCCAAGGGGGGACAGGACGGTACTTC
CASSQGGTGRYF
>few|TRBV5-1|14|NA|TRBJ2-7
TGCGCCAGCAGCTTGGTTGAGGGGGGTTACGAGCAGTACTTC
CASSLVEGGYEQYF
>many|TRBV7-9|14|NA|TRBJ2-1
TGTGCCAGCAGCTTTGAGCTATCCTACAATGAGCAGTTCTTC
CASSFELSYNEQFF
>NA|TRBV7-8|17|NA|TRBJ2-7
TGTGCCAGCAGCTTCACGGCGGGCAGGGTCGGGTCCTACGAGCAGTACTTC
CASSFTAGRVGSYEQYF
>many|TRBV4-1|15|TRBD1|TRBJ2-7
TGCGCCAGCAGTCCCGACAGGGGGACTACCTACGAGCAGTACTTC
CASSPDRGTTYEQYF